These 30 T cell receptor beta chains were all obtained from the same sample, sequenced in a study of shared clonotypes between healthy human individuals. The assay was immunoSEQ multiplex PCR, and TCRdb's table has in-frame clones only and misses some. The sample consists of 2,500,000 or so clones, roughly 93% of them appearing once. The sequenced sample consisted of naive CD4+ T cells from PBMCs. Subset noted: CD45RA+ positively selected. The receptors originated from a young man in good health. Some clones in this sample may be carry-over from other donors' samples.

The chain is built from TRBV5-4 and TRBJ1-4, with 8 bases fitting TRBD1. The V gene's germline CDR1 is SGHNT and CDR2 YYREEE (reference sequence). The CDR3 consists of 15 residues. J was trimmed by 8 bases and V by 3 bases; bases with no gene match: 9. CDR3 sequence: CASSSADRAGEKLFF. CDR3 in DNA: TGTGCCAGCAGCTCCGCGGACAGGGCAGGAGAAAAACTGTTTTTT. Combining the CDR3 with reference TRBV5-4 and TRBJ1-4 gives the whole variable domain ETGVTQSPTHLIKTRGQQVTLRCSSQSGHNTVSWYQQALGQGPQFIFQYYREEENGRGNFPPRFSGLQFPNYSSELNVNALELDDSALYLCASSSADRAGEKLFFGSGTQLSVL.

The chain uses TRBV7-9 and TRBJ2-5; D unclear. This CDR3 comprises 14 residues. V dropped 1 base and J dropped 3 bases, with 9 bases sitting between them. The germline V gene encodes CDR1 SEHNR and CDR2 FQNEAQ (reference sequence). The CDR3 here is CASSLVEVKETQYF. The CDR3 DNA is TGTGCCAGCAGCTTAGTCGAGGTCAAAGAGACCCAGTACTTC.

The chain joins TRBV7-2 to TRBJ2-7; 8 positions agree with TRBD2. V lost 5 bases and J lost 2; bases outside the gene matches: 5. CDR3 length: 14 amino acids. Germline CDR1 is SGHTA and CDR2 is FQGNSA. The CDR3 spells CASSPNGRAYEQYF. The CDR3 DNA reads as TGTGCCAGCAGCCCAAACGGGAGGGCCTACGAGCAGTACTTC.

This chain connects TRBV28 to TRBJ1-5; no clear D gene. With 5 bases removed from V and 4 bases from J, the gap between germline ends came to 9 bases. In germline, CDR1 is MDHEN, CDR2 SYDVKM. CDR3 size: 13 residues. CDR3 DNA sequence: TGTGCCAGCAGTATACCCGGGAATCAGCCCCAGCATTTT. It yields the protein CASSIPGNQPQHF.

To note about this clone: Other DNA sequences from this sample encode an identical CDR3 as well. The chain links TRBV29-1 to TRBJ1-1, with no clear D. Trimming left V 6 bases short and J 0 bases short, with 11 bases between. This CDR3 contains 13 residues. Germline CDR1 and CDR2: SQVTM and ANQGSEA. The CDR3, as DNA: TGCAGCGTCGGTCGGGTTCTGAACACTGAAGCTTTCTTT. Amino acid sequence: CSVGRVLNTEAFF.

V gene TRBV7-2 combines with J gene TRBJ2-1; a possible D gene is TRBD1 (5 bases). Looked up from germline, CDR1 is SGHTA and CDR2 is FQGNSA. The CDR3 length is 16 residues. V lost 1 base to trimming and J lost 0 bases, with 10 bases between them. The CDR3 loop reads CASSLGDSRSYNEQFF. For the CDR3, the DNA is TGTGCCAGCAGCTTAGGAGACAGCCGCTCCTACAATGAGCAGTTCTTC.

The J gene is TRBJ1-2, the V gene TRBV6-5, with D possibly being TRBD1 (6 bases). V dropped 5 bases and J dropped 4 bases, with 11 bases sitting between them. Germline assignment: CDR1 MNHEY and CDR2 SVGAGI. The CDR3 is made up of 13 amino acids. CDR3 in amino acids: CASSQGISYGYTF. CDR3 coding DNA: TGTGCCAGCAGTCAGGGGATAAGCTATGGCTACACCTTC.

The chain links TRBV19 to TRBJ2-7; possibly TRBD1 for D (6 bases). CDR1 LNHDA and CDR2 SQIVND come from the germline V gene (reference sequence). This CDR3 region has 13 residues. V shed 3 bases and J shed 6 bases, with 12 bases lying between them. CDR3 DNA sequence: TGTGCCAGTAGTATGACACAGGGAACCGAGCAGTACTTC. It encodes CASSMTQGTEQYF. The whole variable domain, remainder taken from reference TRBV19 and TRBJ2-7, is DGGITQSPKYLFRKEGQNVTLSCEQNLNHDAMYWYRQDPGQGLRLIYYSQIVNDFQKGDIAEGYSVSREKKESFPLTVTSAQKNPTAFYLCASSMTQGTEQYFGPGTRLTVT.

V is TRBV2 and J is TRBJ1-1; 11 positions agree with TRBD1. The CDR3 is 14 residues long. Germline CDR1 and CDR2: SNHLY and FYNNEI. V trimming: 4 bases; J trimming: 11 bases; junction bases outside the gene matches: 9. This CDR3 reads CASSGGQGVLGAFF. CDR3 sequence (DNA): TGTGCCAGCAGTGGGGGACAGGGGGTGTTGGGTGCTTTCTTT.

V gene TRBV6-4 combines with J gene TRBJ2-2, with D maybe TRBD2 (6 bases). Germline CDR1 MRHNA, CDR2 SNTAGT. V lost 0 bases and J lost 5, with 10 bases in between. The CDR3 consists of 15 residues. The CDR3 sequence is CASSDSVGGTGELFF. CDR3 DNA: TGTGCCAGCAGTGACTCTGTGGGGGGAACCGGGGAGCTGTTTTTT.

This clone was seen only a few times. DNA for the CDR3: TGTGCCAGCAGCGGACGGACAGCGAACACTGAAGCTTTCTTT. Residues: CASSGRTANTEAFF. This chain connects TRBV5-4 to TRBJ1-1; D might be TRBD1 (6 bases). Between the trimmed V and J ends, which lost 4 bases and 1 base, there was a span of 11 bases. This CDR3 has 14 amino acids. Germline CDR1 and CDR2: SGHNT and YYREEE (reference sequence).

The chain carries TRBV6-1 and TRBJ1-2; 9 bases line up with TRBD1. The germline V gene encodes CDR1 MNHNS and CDR2 SASEGT. J lost 5 bases, V lost 3 bases, and 10 bases had no gene match. The CDR3 length is 16 residues. Here the CDR3 reads CASSDRPGQGIYGYTF. The CDR3 region has the DNA TGTGCCAGCAGTGATCGGCCGGGACAGGGCATATATGGCTACACCTTC.

This chain uses TRBV7-8 with TRBJ1-5; D remains unclear. The ends were cut back, 5 bases at V and 4 bases at J, with 15 bases in the middle. The CDR3 loop spans 15 amino acids. CDR1 is SGHVS and CDR2 is FQNEAQ in the germline V gene. The CDR3 here is CASSPKWELNQPQHF. The DNA for the CDR3 is TGTGCCAGCAGCCCGAAGTGGGAGTTAAATCAGCCCCAGCATTTT.

The chain combines TRBV6-1 with TRBJ2-1, with D hard to call. Germline V CDR1 and CDR2: MNHNS, SASEGT. The CDR3 is made up of 10 amino acids. Trimming stripped 10 bases from V and 9 bases from J, with 10 bases between. CDR3 region: CATSPGEQFF. Written as DNA, the CDR3 is TGTGCCACCTCTCCGGGTGAGCAGTTCTTC.

This rearrangement joins TRBV6-5 to TRBJ1-2; TRBD1 agrees at 9 bases. With V trimmed by 8 bases and J by 4 bases, 8 bases remained unmatched. The germline V gene encodes CDR1 MNHEY and CDR2 SVGAGI. There are 14 residues in the CDR3. CDR3 residues: CASCQGTGSYGYTF. For the CDR3, the DNA is TGTGCCAGCTGTCAAGGGACAGGGTCCTATGGCTACACCTTC.

The chain is built from TRBV7-2 and TRBJ2-5; possibly TRBD1 for D (6 bases). CDR1 and CDR2 (germline): SGHTA, FQGNSA. CDR3 length: 13 residues. Trimming left V 1 base short and J 6 bases short, with 9 bases between. The DNA for the CDR3 is TGTGCCAGCAGCTTAGTTAGGGGGAAGACCCAGTACTTC. Amino acid sequence: CASSLVRGKTQYF.

This rearrangement joins TRBV11-2 to TRBJ2-6; perhaps TRBD1 as D (5 bases). The CDR3 sequence is 16 residues long. Trimming removed 2 bases at V and 1 base at J, with 9 bases between. Germline-derived CDR1 and CDR2 are SGHAT and FQNNGV. The CDR3 is CASSLLKGSGANVLTF. In DNA form, the CDR3 reads TGTGCCAGCAGCTTACTGAAGGGGTCTGGGGCCAACGTCCTGACTTTC.

The J gene is TRBJ2-7, the V gene TRBV7-2; 11 bases line up with TRBD2. This CDR3 has 14 amino acids. Looked up from germline, CDR1 is SGHTA and CDR2 is FQGNSA. The V gene end was trimmed by 3 bases and the J gene end by 7 bases; junction bases not matched to a gene: 5. CDR3 sequence (DNA): TGTGCCAGCAGCTTTACTAGCGGGAGTGAAGAGCAGTACTTC. The encoded protein is CASSFTSGSEEQYF.

A single count supports this clone. This chain connects TRBV11-2 to TRBJ1-3, with 8 bases lining up with TRBD1. The junction had 14 bases not matched to a gene; V was cut back by 5 bases and J by 14 bases. Germline assignment: CDR1 SGHAT and CDR2 FQNNGV. The CDR3 is 14 residues long. The CDR3 protein is CASSPPASDRVLYF. The CDR3 DNA follows: TGTGCCAGCAGCCCACCAGCCTCGGACAGGGTCCTATATTTT.

A note on this clone: The same CDR3 arises from other DNA sequences in this sample as well. The chain couples TRBV7-2 to TRBJ2-1; D remains ambiguous. V lost 5 bases to trimming and J lost 7 bases, with 6 bases between them. Germline CDR1 is SGHTA and CDR2 is FQGNSA. This CDR3 has 11 amino acids. CDR3 sequence reads: CASSLLNEQFF. The CDR3 DNA reads TGTGCCAGCAGCCTTCTAAATGAGCAGTTCTTC.

V gene TRBV5-1 combines with J gene TRBJ2-5; 14 bases are shared with TRBD2. The CDR3 runs to 17 residues. The trim removed 5 bases at V and 2 bases at J, leaving 8 bases unmatched. CDR1 is SGHRS, CDR2 YFSETQ, per germline. CDR3 loop: CASSRGLAGGPQETQYF. The CDR3 DNA follows: TGCGCCAGCAGTCGCGGACTAGCGGGAGGACCACAAGAGACCCAGTACTTC.

The genes are TRBV7-6 and TRBJ2-5; D remains unclear. Germline CDR1 reads SGHVS; CDR2 reads FNYEAQ. The V and J ends lost 0 bases and 3 bases respectively, with 8 bases between them. This CDR3 is built from 14 residues. The CDR3 region is CASSLASWEETQYF. DNA for the CDR3: TGTGCCAGCAGCTTAGCCTCTTGGGAAGAGACCCAGTACTTC.

The chain recombines TRBV6-1 with TRBJ1-1; D might be TRBD1 (5 bases). Germline V gene data show CDR1 as MNHNS and CDR2 as SASEGT. This CDR3 region has 13 residues. Trimming removed 6 bases at V and 7 bases at J, with 15 bases between. In nucleotides, the CDR3 is TGTGCCAGCAGCATCGAAAGGGACGGTGAAGCTTTCTTT. Translation: CASSIERDGEAFF.

The chain uses TRBV7-6 and TRBJ2-5, with a possible D match to TRBD1 (5 bases). V lost 1 base to trimming and J lost 5 bases, with 23 bases between them. The CDR3 sequence is 18 residues long. From germline, CDR1 is SGHVS and CDR2 FNYEAQ. The CDR3 protein is CASSLVLRNRQAPETQYF. CDR3 bases: TGTGCCAGCAGCTTAGTGCTCAGAAACAGGCAGGCCCCCGAGACCCAGTACTTC.

The chain links TRBV29-1 to TRBJ2-3; maybe TRBD1 (5 bases). Trimming took 5 bases from V and 2 from J, leaving 11 bases between them. The CDR3 totals 13 residues. Germline V gene sequence: CDR1 SQVTM, CDR2 ANQGSEA. CDR3 protein: CSVRQKITDTQYF. The CDR3 DNA is TGCAGCGTTAGACAGAAAATCACAGATACGCAGTATTTT.

The CDR3 protein is CASSFQGGRHYGYTF. The CDR3 region has the DNA TGTGCCAGCAGTTTCCAGGGAGGGAGACACTATGGCTACACCTTC. This chain uses TRBV28 with TRBJ1-2, with TRBD1 as a possible D gene (5 bases). The CDR3 runs 15 residues. Germline CDR1 reads MDHEN; CDR2 reads SYDVKM. The V end lost 3 bases, the J end lost 3 bases, and 14 bases lay between the germline ends.

This rearrangement joins TRBV4-1 to TRBJ1-1; 7 bases align to TRBD1. This CDR3 comprises 19 residues. The germline gives CDR1 MGHRA, CDR2 YSYEKL. V shed 3 bases and J 3 bases; nucleotides not matched to a gene: 19. CDR3 DNA sequence: TGCGCCAGCAGCCACCGCCCCGGGGACAGTCCTAATTATGACACTGAAGCTTTCTTT. Encoded protein: CASSHRPGDSPNYDTEAFF.

This chain joins TRBV18 and TRBJ2-3, with D hard to call. Per the germline V gene, CDR1 is KGHSH and CDR2 is LQKENI. Trimming shortened V by 4 bases and J by 0 bases, and 11 bases separated the two germline ends. The CDR3 loop spans 15 amino acids. The chain's CDR3 is CASSLRTDSTDTQYF. The CDR3 DNA follows: TGTGCCAGCTCACTTAGGACCGATAGCACAGATACGCAGTATTTT. Using reference TRBV18 and TRBJ2-3 for the parts outside the CDR3, the full variable domain is NAGVMQNPRHLVRRRGQEARLRCSPMKGHSHVYWYRQLPEEGLKFMVYLQKENIIDESGMPKERFSAEFPKEGPSILRIQQVVRGDSAAYFCASSLRTDSTDTQYFGPGTRLTVL.

The chain couples TRBV28 to TRBJ1-2, with no clear D. The CDR3 length is 14 residues. Germline CDR1 and CDR2: MDHEN and SYDVKM. The V gene lost 3 bases and the J gene lost 8 bases, with 16 bases spanning the gap. The CDR3 sequence is CASSLSNRIGGYTF. CDR3 coding DNA: TGTGCCAGCAGTTTGAGTAACAGAATAGGCGGCTACACCTTC.

The V and J genes are TRBV19 and TRBJ1-4; D gene unclear. This CDR3 region has 15 residues. Germline V gene sequence: CDR1 LNHDA, CDR2 SQIVND (reference sequence). V lost 3 bases and J lost 7, with 15 bases in between. The CDR3: CASSISTPGVEKLFF. CDR3 nucleotides: TGTGCCAGTAGTATCTCCACGCCCGGGGTTGAAAAACTGTTTTTT. The entire variable domain, with the rest obtained from reference TRBV19 and TRBJ1-4, is as follows: DGGITQSPKYLFRKEGQNVTLSCEQNLNHDAMYWYRQDPGQGLRLIYYSQIVNDFQKGDIAEGYSVSREKKESFPLTVTSAQKNPTAFYLCASSISTPGVEKLFFGSGTQLSVL.